The present entry profiles one T cell receptor (beta chain) with its context. Its specific antigen is unknown. No base quality information exists; no much larger clone differs at one position. This sample was included in a study of blood T cells in healthy people across ages (dated by TCRdb to the mid-2010s). Regarding the research as a whole: In model experiments, template switching captured roughly one uniquely barcoded TCR beta cDNA molecule for every two T cells. To avoid experimental bias, donors of different ages were spread randomly across the sequencing lanes. The study measured age-related changes in TCR beta repertoire diversity using deep sequencing normalized with unique cDNA molecular identifiers. Two additional independent replicas of 1 million unique cDNA reads from the same blood draw were analyzed for two donors (one aged 18 to 30 and one aged 80 or older). Donors were grouped into four age groups: young (average roughly 17 years), middle-aged (roughly 40), aged (62) and long-lived (around 80). Broader findings and caveats from the paper: Because donor CMV infection status was unknown, age-related changes in expanded clonotypes were potentially confounded. A strong correlation was found between observed TCR beta diversity and the percentage of naive T cells measured by flow cytometry. Estimates of total diversity from one million sequenced T cells were regarded as lower bounds and underestimates. Compared with the aged group, the long-lived group had more naive CD4+ T cells, fewer expanded clones and increased TCR diversity, a pattern suggesting age selection. As age increased, observed TCR beta diversity per million T cells dropped in a roughly linear way, and a significant reduction was already evident by age approximately 40. Since profiling was done on bulk unsorted PBMCs, naive and antigen-experienced compartments could not be conclusively compared.

V is clipped by 7 bases and J by 4 bases, and the sequence between their germline boundaries is 13 bases long. Looking up the germline V gene yields CDR1 ENHRY and CDR2 SYGVKD. The CDR3 runs 13 residues from the cysteine to the phenylalanine. The DNA shown is the 39-base CDR3, in frame from base 1. Library creation used 5' RACE. Sequencing was carried out with an Illumina HiSeq 2500. A second PCR of roughly 6 to 11 cycles was performed with a sample-barcoded 5' primer and a J-beta primer mix. Each TCR beta cDNA molecule received a unique molecular identifier from a template-switch 5' adaptor carrying 12 random nucleotides. Each sample yielded at least 2.5 million CDR3-containing paired-end reads. All of the RNA was converted into first-strand cDNA using the Mint cDNA synthesis kit, with a TRBC-specific oligonucleotide serving as the primer. Following uracil-DNA glycosylase treatment, a first 18-cycle PCR with universal primers M1SS and BC2_uni_R was performed on all cDNA. As for the original processing: Normalization of each sample was performed by random selection of 1 million high-quality reads, each carrying a distinct molecular identifier. Reads sharing molecular identifiers were discarded rather than binned into consensus sequences. CDR3 identification, clonotype clustering and error correction used MiTCR with a Q25 quality threshold and the strictest error-elimination algorithm. A nonparametric unseen species model using Euler transformation provided a lower-bound estimate of total TCR beta diversity. TCRdb passed the public sequencing reads through fastp at Q25 and MiXCR, retaining productive beta sequences. One record per CDR3 amino acid sequence lists the most common genes and DNA. The V and J calls and clone size are TCRdb's, not the authors'. The sample includes over a million distinct CDR3 sequences, with approximately 59% observed a single time. Clones ranked in the top ten supply 6.5% to 8.5% of the sample.

Donors were around 37 systemically healthy Caucasian individuals from Russia aged roughly 6 to 90 years. Around 10 milliliters of peripheral blood were collected from each donor into EDTA-treated Vacutainer tubes. Ficoll-Paque density-gradient centrifugation was used to isolate PBMCs, with at least 6.5 million per sample. Total RNA was extracted from PBMCs with Trizol reagent, with at least 6 micrograms obtained per sample. For every donor, flow cytometry on a PBMC aliquot measured the percentage of naive CD45RAhigh/CD27high T cells. The sequenced sample consisted of blood. The rearrangement combines TRBV10-3 with TRBJ1-2; confidence is insufficient to name the D gene. The receptor's source is a man aged 18 to 29 in good health. The sequenced DNA is TGTGCCATCACCGAGGCGGGCCTCTATGGCTACACCTTC. Its coded protein is CAITEAGLYGYTF.